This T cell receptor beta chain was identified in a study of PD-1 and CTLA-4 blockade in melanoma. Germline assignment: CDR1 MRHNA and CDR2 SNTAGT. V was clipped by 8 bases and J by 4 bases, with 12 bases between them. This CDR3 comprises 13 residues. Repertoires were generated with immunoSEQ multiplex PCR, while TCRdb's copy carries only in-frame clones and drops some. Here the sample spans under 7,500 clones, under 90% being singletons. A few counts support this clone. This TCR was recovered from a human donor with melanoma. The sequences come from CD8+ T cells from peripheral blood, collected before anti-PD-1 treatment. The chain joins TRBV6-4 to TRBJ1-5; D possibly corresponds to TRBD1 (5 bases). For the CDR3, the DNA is TGTGCCAGCGCGATACAGGAAAATCAGCCCCAGCATTTT. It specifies CASAIQENQPQHF.